This T cell receptor beta chain appears in the sequencing data of a study of PD-1 blockade in classical Hodgkin lymphoma. Libraries were prepared by immunoSEQ multiplex PCR; TCRdb keeps only in-frame clonotypes and omits some of them. The sample carries about 14,000 clones, around 90% recorded once. Brentuximab vedotin exposure varied, and every patient relapsed after autologous stem cell transplantation. The length of the CDR3 is 14 residues. The germline V gene encodes CDR1 SGHTA and CDR2 FQGNSA. V lost 5 bases, J lost 2 bases, and 5 bases stayed unmatched. The chain recombines TRBV7-2 with TRBJ2-5; 7 nucleotides align to TRBD1. This clonotype originated in a human donor with classical Hodgkin lymphoma. Sequences were derived from peripheral blood mononuclear cells (PBMCs), sampled at baseline. The CDR3 sequence: CASSRQGAQETQYF. The CDR3 region has the DNA TGTGCCAGCAGCCGACAGGGTGCTCAAGAGACCCAGTACTTC.